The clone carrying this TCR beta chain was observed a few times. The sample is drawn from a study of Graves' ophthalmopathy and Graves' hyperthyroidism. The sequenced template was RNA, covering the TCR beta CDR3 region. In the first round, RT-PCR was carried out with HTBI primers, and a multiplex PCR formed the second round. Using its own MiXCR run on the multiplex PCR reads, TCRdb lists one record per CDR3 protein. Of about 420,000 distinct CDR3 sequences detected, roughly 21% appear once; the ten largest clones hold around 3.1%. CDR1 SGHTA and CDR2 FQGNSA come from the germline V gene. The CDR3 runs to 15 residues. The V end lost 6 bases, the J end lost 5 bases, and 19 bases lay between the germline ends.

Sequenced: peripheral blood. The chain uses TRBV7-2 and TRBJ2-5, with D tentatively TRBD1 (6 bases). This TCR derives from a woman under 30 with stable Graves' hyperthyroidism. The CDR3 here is CASSRTGRRGETQYF. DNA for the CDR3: TGTGCCAGCAGTCGTACAGGGAGAAGGGGTGAGACCCAGTACTTC.